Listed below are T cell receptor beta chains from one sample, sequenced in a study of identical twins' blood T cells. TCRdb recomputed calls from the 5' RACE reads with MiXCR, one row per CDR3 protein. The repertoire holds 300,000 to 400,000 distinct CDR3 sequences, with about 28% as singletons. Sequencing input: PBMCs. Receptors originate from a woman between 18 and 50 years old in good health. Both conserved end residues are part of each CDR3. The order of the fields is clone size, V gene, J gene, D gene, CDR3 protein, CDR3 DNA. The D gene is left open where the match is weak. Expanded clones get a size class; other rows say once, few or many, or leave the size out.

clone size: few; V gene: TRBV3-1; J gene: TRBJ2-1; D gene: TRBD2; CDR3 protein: CASSATTSGVYNEQFF; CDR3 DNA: TGTGCCAGCAGCGCAACGACTAGCGGGGTCTACAATGAGCAGTTCTTC
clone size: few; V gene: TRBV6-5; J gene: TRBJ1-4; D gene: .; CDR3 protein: CASSYSHGPKKLFF; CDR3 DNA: TGTGCCAGCAGTTACTCGCATGGACCGAAGAAACTGTTTTTT
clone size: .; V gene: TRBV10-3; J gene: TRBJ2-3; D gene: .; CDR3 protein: CAISGAGDTQYF; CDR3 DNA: TGTGCCATTTCCGGGGCCGGAGATACGCAGTATTTT
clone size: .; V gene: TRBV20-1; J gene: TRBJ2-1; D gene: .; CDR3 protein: CSAIARGPRHNEQFF; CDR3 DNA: TGCAGTGCTATCGCCCGCGGGCCTCGTCACAATGAGCAGTTCTTC
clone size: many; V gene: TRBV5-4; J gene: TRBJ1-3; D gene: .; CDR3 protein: CASSLAGSGTLGNTIYF; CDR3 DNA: TGTGCCAGCAGCTTGGCGGGTTCGGGAACGCTCGGAAACACCATATATTTT
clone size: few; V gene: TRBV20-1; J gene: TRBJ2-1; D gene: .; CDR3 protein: CSASELGHEQFF; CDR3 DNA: TGCAGTGCTAGTGAGCTGGGGCATGAGCAGTTCTTC
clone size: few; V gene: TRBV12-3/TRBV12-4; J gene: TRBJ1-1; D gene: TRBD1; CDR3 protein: CASSLALQGVTEAFF; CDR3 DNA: TGTGCCAGCAGTTTAGCGCTACAGGGGGTAACTGAAGCTTTCTTT
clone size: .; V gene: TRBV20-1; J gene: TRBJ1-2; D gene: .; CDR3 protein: CSAGREGRVYGYTF; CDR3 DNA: TGCAGTGCGGGTAGAGAGGGGCGCGTCTATGGCTACACCTTC
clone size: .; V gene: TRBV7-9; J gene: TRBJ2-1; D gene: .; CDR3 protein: CAGSLVSAGHSYNEQFF; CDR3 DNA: TGTGCCGGCAGCTTAGTGTCCGCAGGGCACTCCTACAATGAGCAGTTCTTC
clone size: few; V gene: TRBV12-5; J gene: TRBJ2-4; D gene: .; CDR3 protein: CASGSLPRAKNIQYF; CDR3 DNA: TGTGCTAGTGGTTCACTCCCTCGGGCCAAAAACATTCAGTACTTC
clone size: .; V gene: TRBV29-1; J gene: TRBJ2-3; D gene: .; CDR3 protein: CSVDIPNTDTQYF; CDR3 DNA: TGCAGCGTTGACATACCGAACACAGATACGCAGTATTTT
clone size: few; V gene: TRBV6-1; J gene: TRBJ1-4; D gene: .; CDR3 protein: CASSDPLTHRGNNEKLFF; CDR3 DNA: TGTGCCAGCAGTGATCCTTTAACCCACCGGGGGAATAATGAAAAACTGTTTTTT
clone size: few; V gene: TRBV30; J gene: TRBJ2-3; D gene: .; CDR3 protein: CAWSGGDTQYF; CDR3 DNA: TGTGCCTGGAGTGGGGGGGATACGCAGTATTTT
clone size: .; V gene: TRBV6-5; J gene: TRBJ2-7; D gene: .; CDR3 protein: CASSYGERGEQYF; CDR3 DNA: TGTGCCAGCAGTTACGGGGAAAGGGGCGAGCAGTACTTC
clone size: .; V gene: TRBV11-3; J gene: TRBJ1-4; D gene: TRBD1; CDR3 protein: CASSLGTGLVEKLFF; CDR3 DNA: TGTGCCAGCTCACTTGGGACAGGGCTTGTTGAAAAACTGTTTTTT
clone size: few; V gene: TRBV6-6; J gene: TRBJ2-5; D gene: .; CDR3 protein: CASSYSSVGHSQETQYF; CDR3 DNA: TGTGCCAGCAGTTACTCGAGCGTCGGACACTCACAAGAGACCCAGTACTTC
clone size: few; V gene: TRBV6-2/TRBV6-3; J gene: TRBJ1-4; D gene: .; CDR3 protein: CASSLLLAEKLFF; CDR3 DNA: TGTGCCAGCAGTCTTCTTTTGGCTGAAAAACTGTTTTTT
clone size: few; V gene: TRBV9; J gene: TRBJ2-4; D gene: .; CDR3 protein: CASSVGGKDIQYF; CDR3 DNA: TGTGCCAGCAGCGTAGGGGGAAAGGACATTCAGTACTTC
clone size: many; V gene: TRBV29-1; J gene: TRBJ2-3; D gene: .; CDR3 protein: CSVGTTDTTDTQYF; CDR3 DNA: TGCAGCGTGGGGACGACGGATACTACAGATACGCAGTATTTT
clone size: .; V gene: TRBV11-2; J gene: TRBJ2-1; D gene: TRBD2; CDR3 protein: CASRSGLAGPNEQFF; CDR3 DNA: TGTGCCAGCAGATCGGGACTAGCGGGGCCCAATGAGCAGTTCTTC
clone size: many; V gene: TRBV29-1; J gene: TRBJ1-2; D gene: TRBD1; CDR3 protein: CSVEDRQGVNGYTF; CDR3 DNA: TGCAGCGTTGAAGATAGGCAGGGGGTAAATGGCTACACCTTC
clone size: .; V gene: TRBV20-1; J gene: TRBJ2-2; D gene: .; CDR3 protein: CSARVPGGRTGELFF; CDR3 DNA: TGCAGTGCTAGAGTGCCGGGGGGCAGGACCGGGGAGCTGTTTTTT
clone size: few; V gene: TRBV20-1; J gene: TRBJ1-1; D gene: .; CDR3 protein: CSARDRSRRNTEAFF; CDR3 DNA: TGCAGTGCTAGAGACCGGTCGAGAAGGAACACTGAAGCTTTCTTT
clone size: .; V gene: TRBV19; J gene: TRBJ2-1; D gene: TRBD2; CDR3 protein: CASSDPSVAGGPNEQFF; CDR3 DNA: TGTGCCAGTAGTGACCCCTCGGTAGCGGGGGGACCTAATGAGCAGTTCTTC
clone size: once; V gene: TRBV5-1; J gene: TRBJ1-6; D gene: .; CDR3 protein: CASSSGRNSPLHF; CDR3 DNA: TGCGCCAGCAGCTCGGGGCGAAATTCACCCCTCCACTTT
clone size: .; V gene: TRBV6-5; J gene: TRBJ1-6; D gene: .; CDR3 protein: CASSYSGGSGSPLHF; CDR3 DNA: TGTGCCAGCAGTTACTCGGGGGGAAGCGGGTCACCCCTCCACTTT
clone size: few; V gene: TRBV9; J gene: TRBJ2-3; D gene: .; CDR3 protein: CASSAEWGGTDTQYF; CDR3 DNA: TGTGCCAGCAGCGCTGAGTGGGGGGGCACAGATACGCAGTATTTT
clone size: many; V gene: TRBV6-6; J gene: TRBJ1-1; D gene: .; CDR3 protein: CASSYGEGAEAFF; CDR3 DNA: TGTGCCAGCAGTTACGGGGAGGGCGCTGAAGCTTTCTTT
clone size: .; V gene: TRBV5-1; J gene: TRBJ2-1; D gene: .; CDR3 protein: CASSPRPDQHNEQFF; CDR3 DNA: TGCGCCAGCAGCCCACGGCCGGACCAACACAATGAGCAGTTCTTC
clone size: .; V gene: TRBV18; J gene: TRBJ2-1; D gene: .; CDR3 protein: CASSSDSLRDEQFF; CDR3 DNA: TGTGCCAGCTCATCAGACAGCCTTAGGGATGAGCAGTTCTTC
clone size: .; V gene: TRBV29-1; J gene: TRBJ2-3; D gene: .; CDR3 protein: CSVDRLGTDTQYF; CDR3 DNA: TGCAGCGTTGATAGGCTGGGCACAGATACGCAGTATTTT
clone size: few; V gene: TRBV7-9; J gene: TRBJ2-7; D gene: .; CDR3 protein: CASSSNRHIDYEQYF; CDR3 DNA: TGTGCCAGCAGCTCAAACAGGCATATTGACTACGAGCAGTACTTC
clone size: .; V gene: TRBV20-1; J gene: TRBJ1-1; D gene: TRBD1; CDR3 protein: CSARTGTGYPEAFF; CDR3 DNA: TGCAGTGCGAGAACCGGGACAGGGTATCCTGAAGCTTTCTTT
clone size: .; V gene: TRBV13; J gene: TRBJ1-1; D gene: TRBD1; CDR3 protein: CASSGQGHTEAFF; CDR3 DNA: TGTGCCAGCAGCGGACAGGGGCATACTGAAGCTTTCTTT
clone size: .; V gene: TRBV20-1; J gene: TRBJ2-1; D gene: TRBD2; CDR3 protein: CSADDRTSGLYNEQFF; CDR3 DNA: TGCAGTGCTGACGATCGGACTAGCGGGCTCTACAATGAGCAGTTCTTC